These 8 T cell receptor beta chains came from one sample sequenced in a study of blood T cell repertoires in COVID-19. TCRdb's copy holds only in-frame clones and misses some; the assay was immunoSEQ multiplex PCR. The table includes about 250,000 clones, about 79% detected once. What was sequenced was peripheral blood. Source of these receptors: a man of 80 years or more with acute or convalescent COVID-19.

This clone has only a few counts. The CDR3 region has the DNA TGTGCCAGCATGCGGGGACTCTACGAGCAGTACTTC. Amino acids: CASMRGLYEQYF. The V and J genes are TRBV28 and TRBJ2-7; D perhaps matches TRBD2 (6 bases). The CDR3 runs 12 residues. V lost 7 bases and J lost 3, with 10 bases in between. CDR1 is MDHEN, CDR2 SYDVKM, per germline. Supplemented by reference TRBV28 and TRBJ2-7, the full variable domain reads DVKVTQSSRYLVKRTGEKVFLECVQDMDHENMFWYRQDPGLGLRLIYFSYDVKMKEKGDIPEGYSVSREKKERFSLILESASTNQTSMYLCASMRGLYEQYFGPGTRLTVT.

This clone was observed at least ten times. The chain recombines TRBV5-1 with TRBJ2-4; no definite D call. Trimming cost V 1 base and J 1 base, with 12 bases left between them. Germline V CDR1 and CDR2: SGHRS, YFSETQ. This CDR3 contains 16 residues. The CDR3 sequence is CASSLKAQWAKNIQYF. The CDR3 coding sequence is TGCGCCAGCAGCTTGAAAGCCCAATGGGCCAAAAACATTCAGTACTTC.

The genes are TRBV6-6 and TRBJ1-6, with D unclear. Germline V gene lookup returns CDR1 MNHNY and CDR2 SVGAGI (reference sequence). CDR3 length: 14 amino acids. V gave up 0 bases and J gave up 8 bases, with 8 bases separating them. This CDR3 is CASSYSSLDSPLHF. The CDR3 nucleotides read TGTGCCAGCAGTTACTCGAGTTTGGATTCACCCCTCCACTTT.

A word on this clone: Germline and junction disagree at one end, which may indicate a read error. The V gene is TRBV5-6, the J gene TRBJ1-1, with 7 bases fitting TRBD1. Germline lookup yields CDR1 SGHDT and CDR2 YYEEEE. This CDR3 has 14 amino acids. The CDR3 loop is CASRLAGRQGEAFF. The CDR3, as DNA: TGTGCCAGCAGATTGGCGGGGCGACAGGGAGAGGCTTTCTTT.

J is TRBJ1-5 and V is TRBV27, with TRBD1 as a possible D gene (5 bases). The CDR3 spans 17 residues. Trimming removed 6 bases at V and 2 bases at J, with 20 bases between. Germline V CDR1 and CDR2: MNHEY, SMNVEV (reference sequence). This CDR3 reads CASRGGRGLLGNQPQHF. In nucleotides, the CDR3 is TGTGCCAGCAGGGGGGGACGAGGTTTATTGGGCAATCAGCCCCAGCATTTT.

CDR3 sequence (DNA): TGTGCCAGCAGCCGGCGGGTCTATGGCTACACCTTC. Amino acid sequence: CASSRRVYGYTF. The rearrangement uses TRBV7-9 and TRBJ1-2; D is unresolved. The CDR3 is 12 amino acids. Trimming cost V 5 bases and J 4 bases, with 8 bases left between them. Germline loops: CDR1 SEHNR, CDR2 FQNEAQ (reference sequence).

This clone was counted only a few times. The gene calls are TRBV11-2 and TRBJ2-2, with D hard to call. Trimming shortened V by 4 bases and J by 3 bases, and 3 bases separated the two germline ends. Germline V gives CDR1 SGHAT, CDR2 FQNNGV. The CDR3 has 12 residues. The DNA for the CDR3 is TGTGCCAGCAGCTCATACACCGGGGAGCTGTTTTTT. Translation gives CASSSYTGELFF.

The chain carries TRBV28 and TRBJ1-2; 8 positions match TRBD1. The CDR3 loop spans 15 amino acids. Germline-derived CDR1 and CDR2 are MDHEN and SYDVKM. V shed 4 bases, J shed 5 bases, and the junction held 9 bases outside the gene matches. The chain's CDR3 is CASSSQGAVPYGYTF. The CDR3 nucleotides are TGTGCCAGCAGTTCGCAGGGGGCCGTACCTTATGGCTACACCTTC.